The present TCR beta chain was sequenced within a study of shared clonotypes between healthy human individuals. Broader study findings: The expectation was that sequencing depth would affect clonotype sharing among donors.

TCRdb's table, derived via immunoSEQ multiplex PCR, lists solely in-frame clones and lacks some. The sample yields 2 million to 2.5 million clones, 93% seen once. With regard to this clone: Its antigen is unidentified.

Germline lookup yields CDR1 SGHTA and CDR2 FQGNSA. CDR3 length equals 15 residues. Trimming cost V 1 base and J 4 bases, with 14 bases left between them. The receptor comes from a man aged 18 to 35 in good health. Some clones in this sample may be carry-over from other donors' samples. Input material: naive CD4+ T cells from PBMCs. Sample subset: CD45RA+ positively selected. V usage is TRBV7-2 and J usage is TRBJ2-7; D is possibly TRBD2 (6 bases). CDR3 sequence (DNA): TGTGCCAGCAGCTTAGTACTCGGGGGATGGTACGAGCAGTACTTC. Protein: CASSLVLGGWYEQYF.